Shown below are 6 T cell receptor beta chains from a single sample sequenced in a study of PD-1 blockade in classical Hodgkin lymphoma (dated by TCRdb to between 2020 and 2021). Receptor libraries were prepared by the immunoSEQ multiplex PCR assay. Drawn from immuneACCESS, this table holds only the in-frame rearrangements with V and J called that TCRdb kept. Clones are partly lost; checked studies trace under half to an unresolved V gene and leave the rest unexplained. The sample has tens of thousands of clones on record, around 80% of them singletons. The ten top clones hold just under 9.5% of the sample. Taken with the paper, the label for time point translates to: cycle 4 day 1 (C4D1), after 6 weeks of nivolumab. Every trial patient had relapsed after autologous stem cell transplantation, and cohorts A, B and C differed in prior brentuximab vedotin exposure. The sample was peripheral blood mononuclear cells (PBMCs), taken before the fourth cycle of nivolumab. All receptors derive from a human donor with classical Hodgkin lymphoma.

The chain joins TRBV7-2 to TRBJ2-7; TRBD1 matches 8 bases. The CDR3 contains 12 residues. The trim removed 1 base at V and 8 bases at J, leaving 1 base unmatched. Germline CDR1 and CDR2: SGHTA and FQGNSA. CDR3 amino acids: CASSLGTGQQYF. For the CDR3, the DNA is TGTGCCAGCAGCTTAGGGACAGGGCAGCAGTACTTC.

This clone was seen only a few times. The chain carries TRBV9 and TRBJ2-5; 11 positions agree with TRBD2. CDR1 and CDR2 from the germline V gene are SGDLS and YYNGEE. This CDR3 has 16 amino acids. Trimming removed 3 bases from V and 1 base from J; junction bases left unmatched: 5. This chain's CDR3 is CASSAHGTSGQETQYF. The CDR3 bases are TGTGCCAGCAGCGCCCACGGGACTAGCGGCCAAGAGACCCAGTACTTC. Full variable domain (outside the CDR3, taken from reference TRBV9 and TRBJ2-5): DSGVTQTPKHLITATGQRVTLRCSPRSGDLSVYWYQQSLDQGLQFLIQYYNGEERAKGNILERFSAQQFPDLHSELNLSSLELGDSALYFCASSAHGTSGQETQYFGPGTRLLVL.

There are a few counts of this clone. The rearrangement uses TRBV2 and TRBJ2-7, with D hard to call. The CDR3 has 10 amino acids. The V end was cut by 4 bases, the J end by 6 bases, with 4 bases between. Germline V gene data show CDR1 as SNHLY and CDR2 as FYNNEI. For the CDR3, the DNA is TGTGCCAGCAGTGTGGTCGAGCAGTACTTC. Translation: CASSVVEQYF.

This chain uses TRBV6-6 with TRBJ2-1; 9 positions match TRBD2. CDR1 is MNHNY and CDR2 is SVGAGI in the germline V gene (reference sequence). After removal of 0 bases from V and 7 bases from J, the junction contained 7 bases not matched to a gene. The CDR3 covers 16 residues. CDR3 sequence (DNA): TGTGCCAGCAGTTACTCGATAGCGGGGGATAGGAATGAGCAGTTCTTC. It is translated as CASSYSIAGDRNEQFF.

The chain uses TRBV11-2 and TRBJ2-1, with 9 positions matching TRBD1. This CDR3 has 17 amino acids. Unmatched junction bases numbered 11, after V lost 3 bases and J lost 5 bases. Germline CDR1 SGHAT, CDR2 FQNNGV. CDR3 sequence reads: CASSFKAPGQGNNEQFF. In nucleotides, the CDR3 is TGTGCCAGCAGCTTCAAAGCCCCGGGACAGGGCAACAATGAGCAGTTCTTC.

The DNA of the CDR3 is TGTGCCAGCAATTCTCGGACAGGGGTGAGCAATGAGCAGTTCTTC. Encoded protein: CASNSRTGVSNEQFF. The J gene is TRBJ2-1, the V gene TRBV6-6, with 9 bases fitting TRBD1. Losses at the gene ends were 7 bases for V and 6 bases for J; bases not matched to a gene: 10. Germline loops: CDR1 MNHNY, CDR2 SVGAGI (reference sequence). This CDR3 region has 15 residues.